Listed below are T cell receptor beta chains from one sample, sequenced in a study of blood T cell repertoires in COVID-19. Sequencing used immunoSEQ multiplex PCR; TCRdb keeps in-frame clones, though not all of them. The sample shows fewer than 400,000 clones, 90% of them seen only once. Sequencing was carried out using PBMCs or T cells enriched from blood (not recorded which). These receptors originate from a woman in her thirties who had been exposed to COVID-19. CDR3s include the opening cysteine and the closing phenylalanine or tryptophan. Fields, in order: D gene, clone size, J gene, V gene, CDR3 protein, CDR3 DNA. D genes are given only for firm matches. Part of the rows lack a size; the others show once, few, many or a class for expanded clones.

D: .; size: .; J: TRBJ2-5; V: TRBV7-2; CDR3: CASSLALDETQYF; DNA: TGTGCCAGCAGCTTAGCGCTAGACGAGACCCAGTACTTC
D: TRBD1; size: few; J: TRBJ2-7; V: TRBV4-1; CDR3: CASSQNPGGKGEQYF; DNA: TGCGCCAGCAGCCAAAACCCAGGGGGTAAAGGAGAGCAGTACTTC
D: .; size: .; J: TRBJ2-1; V: TRBV4-1; CDR3: CASSQRGSYNEQFF; DNA: TGCGCCAGCAGCCAACGGGGTTCCTACAATGAGCAGTTCTTC
D: TRBD1; size: .; J: TRBJ2-1; V: TRBV4-1; CDR3: CASSQGQGGNEQFF; DNA: TGCGCCAGCAGCCAGGGACAGGGTGGCAATGAGCAGTTCTTC
D: .; size: .; J: TRBJ2-5; V: TRBV4-1; CDR3: CASSQDGVILGPQETQYF; DNA: TGCGCCAGCAGCCAAGATGGGGTCATACTAGGCCCACAAGAGACCCAGTACTTC
D: .; size: once; J: TRBJ1-1; V: TRBV5-1; CDR3: CASSSSLTGNTEAFF; DNA: TGCGCCAGCAGCTCTTCCCTTACTGGGAACACTGAAGCTTTCTTT
D: .; size: .; J: TRBJ2-7; V: TRBV6-1; CDR3: CASSEASAGPYEQYF; DNA: TGTGCCAGCAGTGAGGCTAGCGCCGGGCCCTACGAGCAGTACTTC
D: .; size: .; J: TRBJ2-2; V: TRBV2; CDR3: CASSEVGGTSTGELFF; DNA: TGTGCCAGCAGTGAAGTTGGCGGGACTTCTACCGGGGAGCTGTTTTTT
D: .; size: .; J: TRBJ2-2; V: TRBV5-5; CDR3: CASSSGPAGELFF; DNA: TGTGCCAGCAGTTCGGGTCCAGCGGGGGAGCTGTTTTTT
D: TRBD1; size: .; J: TRBJ1-2; V: TRBV19; CDR3: CASSMGQGKGYTF; DNA: TGTGCCAGTAGTATGGGACAGGGGAAAGGCTACACCTTC
D: .; size: once; J: TRBJ2-5; V: TRBV14; CDR3: CASSQATAQYF; DNA: TGTGCCAGCAGCCAAGCTACGGCCCAGTACTTC
D: .; size: few; J: TRBJ1-3; V: TRBV4-1; CDR3: CASSQGNGQPWENTIYF; DNA: TGCGCCAGCAGCCAGGGAAACGGACAGCCCTGGGAAAACACCATATATTTT
D: TRBD2; size: .; J: TRBJ2-3; V: TRBV30; CDR3: CAWGWAGGTDTQYF; DNA: TGTGCCTGGGGGTGGGCGGGGGGCACAGATACGCAGTATTTT
D: TRBD2; size: .; J: TRBJ2-3; V: TRBV5-1; CDR3: CASSQRGSTDTQYF; DNA: TGCGCCAGCAGCCAGCGGGGGAGCACAGATACGCAGTATTTT
D: .; size: .; J: TRBJ1-1; V: TRBV13; CDR3: CASSAPTEYTEAFF; DNA: TGTGCCAGCAGCGCTCCGACAGAGTACACTGAAGCTTTCTTT
D: .; size: .; J: TRBJ1-1; V: TRBV12-3/TRBV12-4; CDR3: CASSLDRETEAFF; DNA: TGTGCCAGCAGTTTAGACAGGGAAACTGAAGCTTTCTTT
D: TRBD1; size: few; J: TRBJ1-6; V: TRBV7-9; CDR3: CASSNTGASPLHF; DNA: TGTGCCAGCAGCAATACAGGGGCTTCACCCCTCCACTTT
D: TRBD1; size: few; J: TRBJ1-3; V: TRBV6-4; CDR3: CASSLPRDRVRRRGNTIYF; DNA: TGTGCCAGCAGTTTGCCCCGGGACAGGGTGCGCCGGAGAGGAAACACCATATATTTT
D: .; size: .; J: TRBJ1-3; V: TRBV12-3/TRBV12-4; CDR3: CASSFHSLNTIYF; DNA: TGTGCCAGCAGTTTTCACAGTTTAAACACCATATATTTT
D: .; size: .; J: TRBJ1-1; V: TRBV21-1; CDR3: CASSKGREGETEAFF; DNA: TGTGCCAGCAGCAAAGGCCGCGAGGGGGAAACTGAAGCTTTCTTT
D: .; size: .; J: TRBJ1-5; V: TRBV6-2/TRBV6-3; CDR3: CASSFSSLMSRNQPQHF; DNA: TGTGCCAGCAGTTTCTCATCCCTTATGAGCCGCAATCAGCCCCAGCATTTT
D: TRBD2; size: once; J: TRBJ2-5; V: TRBV19; CDR3: CASSIQRGGRETQYF; DNA: TGTGCCAGTAGTATCCAGCGGGGGGGCCGCGAGACCCAGTACTTC
D: TRBD1; size: .; J: TRBJ1-2; V: TRBV15; CDR3: CATSRTGPRYYGYTF; DNA: TGTGCCACCAGCAGGACAGGGCCAAGATACTATGGCTACACCTTC
D: .; size: .; J: TRBJ2-2; V: TRBV7-9; CDR3: CASSLRRENTGELFF; DNA: TGTGCCAGCAGCCTTCGACGGGAGAACACCGGGGAGCTGTTTTTT
D: .; size: .; J: TRBJ2-3; V: TRBV3-1/TRBV3-2; CDR3: CASSQDRGGGDTQYF; DNA: TGTGCCAGCAGCCAAGATCGAGGGGGGGGAGATACGCAGTATTTT
D: TRBD1; size: .; J: TRBJ2-7; V: TRBV5-1; CDR3: CASSLDPGQSSYEQYF; DNA: TGCGCCAGCAGCTTAGATCCGGGACAGTCGTCCTACGAGCAGTACTTC
D: .; size: .; J: TRBJ1-2; V: TRBV21-1; CDR3: CASSKEGGNSSYGYTF; DNA: TGTGCCAGCAGCAAAGAGGGGGGGAACTCCTCCTATGGCTACACCTTC
D: .; size: .; J: TRBJ1-3; V: TRBV7-9; CDR3: CASAQRNAGGIGNTIYF; DNA: TGTGCCAGCGCCCAACGGAACGCGGGGGGAATTGGAAACACCATATATTTT
D: TRBD1; size: .; J: TRBJ1-2; V: TRBV5-1; CDR3: CASSKPGQGFRYGYTF; DNA: TGCGCCAGCAGTAAGCCGGGACAGGGGTTCCGCTATGGCTACACCTTC
D: TRBD1; size: .; J: TRBJ1-2; V: TRBV3-1/TRBV3-2; CDR3: CASSQATGAHYGYTF; DNA: TGTGCCAGCAGCCAAGCAACAGGGGCGCACTATGGCTACACCTTC
D: .; size: once; J: TRBJ2-5; V: TRBV7-8; CDR3: CASTQEQAETQYF; DNA: TGTGCCAGCACCCAAGAACAGGCAGAGACCCAGTACTTC
D: .; size: .; J: TRBJ2-7; V: TRBV5-4; CDR3: CASSLVGSGEQYF; DNA: TGTGCCAGCAGCTTGGTCGGCAGCGGGGAGCAGTACTTC
D: .; size: .; J: TRBJ1-4; V: TRBV6-7; CDR3: CASSYLRGEKLFF; DNA: TGTGCCAGCAGTTACTTGAGAGGTGAAAAACTGTTTTTT
D: TRBD1; size: .; J: TRBJ1-6; V: TRBV6-1; CDR3: CASSEPRAGGGSPLHF; DNA: TGTGCCAGCAGTGAACCACGGGCAGGGGGTGGTTCACCCCTCCACTTT
D: .; size: .; J: TRBJ1-5; V: TRBV24-1; CDR3: CATSAQGGDQPQHF; DNA: TGTGCCACCAGTGCCCAAGGAGGGGATCAGCCCCAGCATTTT
D: .; size: .; J: TRBJ1-1; V: TRBV7-2; CDR3: CASRHDSLTEAFF; DNA: TGTGCCAGCAGACATGACAGCCTTACTGAAGCTTTCTTT
D: TRBD1; size: .; J: TRBJ1-1; V: TRBV6-5; CDR3: CASSLDREGTEAFF; DNA: TGTGCCAGCAGTTTGGACAGGGAGGGAACTGAAGCTTTCTTT
D: .; size: .; J: TRBJ2-7; V: TRBV19; CDR3: CASSFLGLGNEQYF; DNA: TGTGCCAGTAGTTTTTTAGGACTGGGAAACGAGCAGTACTTC
D: .; size: .; J: TRBJ1-2; V: TRBV10-3; CDR3: CAISARGGIYGYTF; DNA: TGTGCCATCAGTGCAAGAGGAGGGATCTATGGCTACACCTTC
D: TRBD2; size: .; J: TRBJ2-3; V: TRBV7-2; CDR3: CASSLTTRALAGGGDTQYF; DNA: TGTGCCAGCAGCCTAACCACTCGAGCCCTAGCGGGGGGGGGAGATACGCAGTATTTT
D: TRBD2; size: .; J: TRBJ2-5; V: TRBV11-2; CDR3: CASSLTSGGVTQTQYF; DNA: TGTGCCAGCAGCCTGACTAGCGGGGGGGTGACGCAGACCCAGTACTTC
D: .; size: .; J: TRBJ2-3; V: TRBV15; CDR3: CATRGRTDTQYF; DNA: TGTGCCACCCGCGGGCGCACAGATACGCAGTATTTT
D: TRBD1; size: .; J: TRBJ1-6; V: TRBV5-5; CDR3: CASRRRRDRVSPLHF; DNA: TGTGCCAGCAGGAGACGCCGGGACAGGGTCTCACCCCTCCACTTT